This T cell receptor beta chain was recovered during a study of long-term antiretroviral therapy in people with HIV. CDR3 length: 15 amino acids. Looked up from germline, CDR1 is SGHRS and CDR2 is YFSETQ. V dropped 7 bases and J dropped 1 base, with 17 bases sitting between them. Running of the v3.0 immunoSEQ assay took place at survey level. Only in-frame clones appear in the TCRdb table, and some are missing; sequencing was by immunoSEQ multiplex PCR. The sample lists 25,000 to 35,000 clones, nearly 95% occurring once. Here the sequenced sample was unsorted PBMCs, taken almost 6.7 years after starting antiretroviral therapy. The rearrangement links TRBV5-1 to TRBJ2-5, with a weak D call TRBD2 (5 bases). The TCR comes from a middle-aged woman with HIV. The DNA of the CDR3 is TGCGCCAGCTTTACGCGTCCAGGAGGCCAAGAGACCCAGTACTTC. Translating it yields CASFTRPGGQETQYF.